The clone carrying this T cell receptor (beta chain) occurred many times. Profiling that covered TCR beta VDJ and CDR3 relied on genomic DNA as its template. TCRdb used MiXCR to reprocess the reads, holding one entry per CDR3 protein. This table holds fewer than 200,000 distinct CDR3 sequences, around 50% found once. The data are from a study of CD8+CD57+ T cells in acquired aplastic anemia. Patients chosen for sequencing had CD8+CD57+ cells that had expanded, as shown by flow cytometry. CDR3 length equals 16 residues. Germline V gene sequence: CDR1 LNHDA, CDR2 SQIVND (reference sequence). Trimming removed 6 bases from V and 6 bases from J; junction bases left unmatched: 13.

The material sequenced was sorted CD4+, CD8+, or CD8+CD57+ T cells (not recorded which) from PBMCs. The chain uses TRBV19 and TRBJ2-2, with TRBD1 matching 7 bases. The TCR originated in a human donor with aplastic anemia. The CDR3 region has the DNA TGTGCCAGTAGGAACAGGGGTCGAAAGGGGGCCGGGGAGCTGTTTTTT. It is translated as CASRNRGRKGAGELFF.